This T cell receptor (beta chain) derives from a study of CD8 T cells in ankylosing spondylitis. Points from the study as a whole: Seemingly characteristic of ankylosing spondylitis blood was a TCR beta motif consisting of roughly 8 highly homologous variants. Past research had described some motif variants in reactive arthritis synovial fluid and blood.

In making TCR beta libraries, quantitative 5'-RACE with molecular barcodes was used. TCRdb independently ran MiXCR on the 5' RACE reads; one entry per CDR3 protein. The sample lists under 150,000 distinct CDR3 sequences, about 13% occurring once. In its sample, this clonotype was seen many times. Its target is unknown. Germline assignment: CDR1 LGHDT and CDR2 YNNKEL (reference sequence). After removal of 2 bases from V and 6 bases from J, the junction contained 5 bases not matched to a gene. The CDR3 is 15 amino acids. The TCR originated in a female donor with ankylosing spondylitis or in good health (not recorded which). The chain has TRBV3-1 and TRBJ1-5, with TRBD1 matching 9 bases. What was sequenced was blood, either unsorted or a sorted T cell fraction (not recorded which). The CDR3 DNA follows: TGTGCCAGCAGCCAACAACAGGGGGCTGGTCAGCCCCAGCATTTT. Translating gives CASSQQQGAGQPQHF.